A single sample gave rise to the 10 T cell receptor beta chains below, sequenced in a study of T cells and Merkel cell carcinoma outcomes. Assay: immunoSEQ multiplex PCR; the TCRdb copy retains only in-frame clones and omits some. The repertoire has approximately 15,000 clones, 87% of them found once; the top ten carry under 8%. Sequenced input: tumor tissue from Merkel cell carcinoma. The receptors were gathered from a human donor with Merkel cell carcinoma.

The rearrangement uses TRBV6-7 and TRBJ2-7; D is possibly TRBD1 or TRBD2 (6 bases each). TRBV6-7 is an ORF; its function is uncertain. The CDR3 is 14 residues long. The germline V and J ends were trimmed by 7 bases and 1 base, with 14 bases remaining between them. This CDR3 reads CASTIRGESYEQYF. CDR3 nucleotide sequence: TGTGCCAGCACCATAAGGGGGGAGTCCTACGAGCAGTACTTC.

The chain uses TRBV5-1 and TRBJ2-1, with TRBD1 matching 10 bases. The CDR3 length is 16 residues. J gave up 4 bases and V 4 bases, and 8 bases lay outside the gene matches. The germline V gene has CDR1 SGHRS and CDR2 YFSETQ. CDR3 protein: CASSITGTGVYNEQFF. The CDR3 nucleotides are TGCGCCAGCAGCATAACCGGGACAGGGGTTTACAATGAGCAGTTCTTC.

The J gene is TRBJ1-2, the V gene TRBV5-1; no clear D. The germline V gene has CDR1 SGHRS and CDR2 YFSETQ. The CDR3 runs 14 residues. Trimming removed 2 bases from V and 7 bases from J, with 15 bases in between. CDR3 protein: CASSLTGIEAGYTF. The CDR3 bases are TGCGCCAGCAGCTTAACCGGGATCGAGGCTGGCTACACCTTC.

The chain has TRBV11-1 and TRBJ1-2; tentative D call: TRBD1 (5 bases). The CDR3 is 14 residues long. Germline-derived CDR1 and CDR2 are SGHAT and FQDESV (reference sequence). Trimming took 5 bases from V and 3 from J, leaving 13 bases between them. CDR3 in amino acids: CASSPDSIDYGYTF. CDR3 coding DNA: TGTGCCAGCAGCCCTGACAGCATCGACTATGGCTACACCTTC.

J is TRBJ2-5 and V is TRBV6-6; D is unresolved. CDR3 length: 15 amino acids. Germline CDR1 and CDR2: MNHNY and SVGAGI (reference sequence). V shed 2 bases and J shed 5 bases, with 15 bases lying between them. CDR3 sequence: CASSYEVVQAETQYF. DNA of the CDR3: TGTGCCAGCAGTTACGAAGTTGTCCAGGCGGAGACCCAGTACTTC.

The V call is TRBV11-2, the J call TRBJ2-5; 7 positions match TRBD2. The germline V gene has CDR1 SGHAT and CDR2 FQNNGV. V trimming: 5 bases; J trimming: 5 bases; junction bases outside the gene matches: 5. This CDR3 has 13 amino acids. CDR3: CASSRTSRETQYF. The CDR3 region has the DNA TGTGCCAGCAGCCGGACTAGTCGCGAGACCCAGTACTTC.

The chain combines TRBV28 with TRBJ2-2, with 8 bases that match TRBD1. V trimming: 10 bases; J trimming: 5 bases; junction bases outside the gene matches: 9. Germline lookup yields CDR1 MDHEN and CDR2 SYDVKM. The CDR3 sequence is 14 residues long. The CDR3 protein is CATETGERTGELFF. In DNA form, the CDR3 reads TGTGCCACCGAGACAGGGGAACGGACCGGGGAGCTGTTTTTT.

The chain couples TRBV9 to TRBJ2-3, with 10 bases lining up with TRBD1. The CDR3 spans 15 residues. After removal of 4 bases from V and 5 bases from J, the junction contained 7 bases not matched to a gene. Germline V gives CDR1 SGDLS, CDR2 YYNGEE. CDR3 nucleotides: TGTGCCAGCAGCCCTTACGGACAGGGGGGAGATACGCAGTATTTT. It codes for CASSPYGQGGDTQYF. Combining the CDR3 with reference TRBV9 and TRBJ2-3 gives the whole variable domain DSGVTQTPKHLITATGQRVTLRCSPRSGDLSVYWYQQSLDQGLQFLIQYYNGEERAKGNILERFSAQQFPDLHSELNLSSLELGDSALYFCASSPYGQGGDTQYFGPGTRLTVL.

The V gene is TRBV7-3, the J gene TRBJ2-1; the D gene could be TRBD1 or TRBD2 (9 bases each). The length of the CDR3 is 16 residues. The V gene lost 5 bases and the J gene lost 7 bases, with 21 bases spanning the gap. CDR1 and CDR2 from the germline V gene are SGHTA and FQGTGA. The CDR3 reads CASSAQGALAGNEQFF. The DNA for the CDR3 is TGTGCCAGCAGCGCACAGGGGGCCCTAGCGGGGAATGAGCAGTTCTTC.

The chain uses TRBV18 and TRBJ1-1; D is uncertain. Trimming removed 4 bases from V and 1 base from J, with 7 bases in between. The length of the CDR3 is 13 residues. Germline CDR1 and CDR2: KGHSH and LQKENI. The CDR3 sequence: CASSLSTNTEAFF. The DNA of the CDR3 is TGTGCCAGCTCACTTTCCACGAACACTGAAGCTTTCTTT.